A selection of T cell receptor beta chains follows, all from one sample in a study of PD-L1 blockade in urothelial cancer. TCRdb's table, derived via immunoSEQ multiplex PCR, lists solely in-frame clones and lacks some. The table records about 73,000 clones, 85% to 90% of them present only once. The source was PBMCs, collected around atezolizumab (anti-PD-L1) treatment. All receptors derive from a man aged 60 to 75 with urothelial cancer. The CDR3 runs from the conserved cysteine through the conserved F or W. Each record gives: D gene, clone size, V gene, J gene, CDR3 length, CDR3 DNA, CDR3 protein. The D gene is left open where the match is weak. Only part of the rows carry a size: once, few, many, or a class if the clone is expanded.

.,.,TRBV6-5,TRBJ2-6,16,TGTGCCAGCAGTTACGGAACAGGGCCTGGGGCCAACGTCCTGACTTTC,CASSYGTGPGANVLTF
.,.,TRBV28,TRBJ2-2,12,TGTGCCAGCAGTTTGAGCACCGGGGAGCTGTTTTTT,CASSLSTGELFF
.,few,TRBV5-1,TRBJ2-2,14,TGCGCCAGTACCGGGACAACGAACACCGGGGAGCTGTTTTTT,CASTGTTNTGELFF
.,.,TRBV10-1,TRBJ1-6,15,TGCGCCAGCAGCCTCGGACAGTTCTATAATTCACCCCTCCACTTT,CASSLGQFYNSPLHF
TRBD1,few,TRBV6-6,TRBJ2-7,13,TGTGCCAGCAGTAAAGACAGGGTGGGCGAGCAGTACTTC,CASSKDRVGEQYF
TRBD2,.,TRBV4-3,TRBJ2-7,17,TGCGCCAGCAGCCCATCGTCGGGAACTAGCGGTACCTACGAGCAGTACTTC,CASSPSSGTSGTYEQYF
.,.,TRBV7-2,TRBJ2-5,11,TGTGCCAGCAGCGGCGGGGAGACCCAGTACTTC,CASSGGETQYF
TRBD1,.,TRBV30,TRBJ1-3,13,TGTGCCTGGGGTTACGGACAGGGCAACACCATATATTTT,CAWGYGQGNTIYF
TRBD1,.,TRBV28,TRBJ1-4,18,TGTGCCAGCACCTCGGGCGGGACAGGGGATAGGGCTAATGAAAAACTGTTTTTT,CASTSGGTGDRANEKLFF
.,.,TRBV28,TRBJ2-7,14,TGTGCCAGCACCCCTCGGGGGTCTTCCTACGAGCAGTACTTC,CASTPRGSSYEQYF
TRBD1,.,TRBV5-6,TRBJ1-2,15,TGTGCCAGCAGCTCAAGGGACAGGGGGATCTATGGCTACACCTTC,CASSSRDRGIYGYTF
TRBD1,.,TRBV28,TRBJ2-1,15,TGTGCCAGCAGTTTTGGACAGGGGGTTCAGAATGAGCAGTTCTTC,CASSFGQGVQNEQFF
TRBD2,.,TRBV4-3,TRBJ2-1,14,TGCGCCAGCAGCCAAGATCCGGGGGGGTTGGGGCAGTTCTTC,CASSQDPGGLGQFF
TRBD1,.,TRBV19,TRBJ1-2,15,TGTGCCAGTAGTCCCACTTCGGACAGGGCGCTTGGCTACACCTTC,CASSPTSDRALGYTF
TRBD1,.,TRBV6-6,TRBJ1-5,14,TGTGCCAGCAGCAGGACAGGGGACAATCAGCCCCAGCATTTT,CASSRTGDNQPQHF
.,.,TRBV28,TRBJ2-7,15,TGTGCCAGCACCACGCGCTGGAGGGATGTCTACGAGCAGTACTTC,CASTTRWRDVYEQYF
TRBD1,.,TRBV9,TRBJ1-3,16,TGTGCCAGCAGCTCAGGACAGGGGCTATCAGGAAACACCATATATTTT,CASSSGQGLSGNTIYF
.,.,TRBV28,TRBJ2-7,17,TGTGCCAGCAGTAGAGGCGGGATAACCCTCGGGGCCCACGAGCAGTACTTC,CASSRGGITLGAHEQYF
.,.,TRBV18,TRBJ2-5,13,TGTGCCAGCTCCCGCGACAGGAGGGAGACCCAGTACTTC,CASSRDRRETQYF
.,few,TRBV29-1,TRBJ1-5,13,TGCAGCGTTGTCCAGGGTAACAATCAGCCCCAGCATTTT,CSVVQGNNQPQHF
TRBD1,.,TRBV30,TRBJ2-7,12,TGTGCCTGGAGCAGACAGGGGGGAGAGCAGTACTTC,CAWSRQGGEQYF
TRBD1,.,TRBV15,TRBJ1-1,15,TGTGCCACCAGCAGAGACGGACAGGGGAACACTGAAGCTTTCTTT,CATSRDGQGNTEAFF
.,.,TRBV4-2,TRBJ2-7,14,TGTGCCAGCAGCCAAGAAGGGGAAGGGGACGAGCAGTACTTC,CASSQEGEGDEQYF
.,once,TRBV30,TRBJ1-5,15,TGTGCCTGGAGTCTCGGGCGGGAATTCGATCAGCCCCAGCATTTT,CAWSLGREFDQPQHF
.,once,TRBV4-2,TRBJ2-5,14,TGTGCCAGCAGCCTGCCGGGGTTCGGGGAGACCCAGTACTTC,CASSLPGFGETQYF
.,.,TRBV7-9,TRBJ1-6,13,TGTGCCAGCAGCTTACCAAGCAATTCACCCCTCCACTTT,CASSLPSNSPLHF
.,.,TRBV6-5,TRBJ1-2,15,TGTGCCAGTAAACAGGTGGCATCAGCTAACTATGGCTACACCTTC,CASKQVASANYGYTF
.,.,TRBV2,TRBJ2-2,15,TGTGCCAGCGAGGGGCCAAAACAGGGCACCGGGGAGCTGTTTTTT,CASEGPKQGTGELFF
.,.,TRBV2,TRBJ2-7,12,TGTGCCAGCACACCCACTTCCTACGAGCAGTACTTC,CASTPTSYEQYF
TRBD1,.,TRBV5-1,TRBJ1-6,14,TGCGCCAGTCATCAGGGGGCATCACGATCACCCCTCCACTTT,CASHQGASRSPLHF
TRBD1,.,TRBV9,TRBJ1-3,14,TGTGCCAGCAGCGACACAGGGGTAGGAAACACCATATATTTT,CASSDTGVGNTIYF
TRBD2,.,TRBV4-3,TRBJ2-1,16,TGCGCCAGCAGCCAAGAGACTAGCGGGACTAGGAATGAGCAGTTCTTC,CASSQETSGTRNEQFF
.,.,TRBV4-2,TRBJ2-2,15,TGTGCCAGCGGACCAATTACAGGGAACACCGGGGAGCTGTTTTTT,CASGPITGNTGELFF
TRBD1,.,TRBV2,TRBJ1-5,15,TGTGCCAGCAGTGGACAGGGGGCCGGCAATCAGCCCCAGCATTTT,CASSGQGAGNQPQHF
.,.,TRBV30,TRBJ2-5,15,TGTGCCTGGAGTGTACAGGCAGGGTGGAAAGAGACCCAGTACTTC,CAWSVQAGWKETQYF
TRBD2,once,TRBV19,TRBJ2-7,15,TGTGCCAGTAGTATTTCAGCGGGGGGTTCCTACGAGCAGTACTTC,CASSISAGGSYEQYF
.,few,TRBV9,TRBJ2-5,16,TGTGCCAGCAGCGGATACAGGGCCGCTTTAACGGGGACCCAGTACTTC,CASSGYRAALTGTQYF
TRBD1,.,TRBV25-1,TRBJ1-2,18,TGTGCCAGCAGTGAGTGGGGACAGGGGAAGGGAAACAACTATGGCTACACCTTC,CASSEWGQGKGNNYGYTF
TRBD1,.,TRBV29-1,TRBJ1-1,12,TGCAGCGGCCTTCTTCAGGGGGCTGAAGCTTTCTTT,CSGLLQGAEAFF
.,.,TRBV6-5,TRBJ1-1,15,TGTGCCAGCAGGGGGGGAGGACTGGGTAATACTGAAGCTTTCTTT,CASRGGGLGNTEAFF
TRBD1,.,TRBV4-3,TRBJ2-1,14,TGCGCCAGCAGCCAAGAAACAGGGGGTTATGAGCAGTTCTTC,CASSQETGGYEQFF
.,.,TRBV18,TRBJ1-1,16,TGTGCCAGCTCACCAGGTAGAACGAGTACGATCACTGAAGCTTTCTTT,CASSPGRTSTITEAFF
.,.,TRBV28,TRBJ2-7,12,TGTGCCAGCAGTTTAACAGCCTACGAGCAGTACTTC,CASSLTAYEQYF
.,.,TRBV2,TRBJ2-7,16,TGTGCCAGCAGGGGGGTGGCGGGGGCCGGGGGATACGAGCAGTACTTC,CASRGVAGAGGYEQYF
.,.,TRBV5-1,TRBJ2-1,14,TGCGCCAGCAGTCAGACAGGAATGGACAATGAGCAGTTCTTC,CASSQTGMDNEQFF
.,.,TRBV6-1,TRBJ2-2,14,TGTGCCAGCAGTGAACAGGATGGATCCGGGGAGCTGTTTTTT,CASSEQDGSGELFF
TRBD2,.,TRBV13,TRBJ2-3,16,TGTGCCAGCAGGCAGCCGGGACTAGCGGGAACAGATACGCAGTATTTT,CASRQPGLAGTDTQYF
TRBD1,.,TRBV28,TRBJ1-2,11,TGTGCCACGACAGGGAACTATGGCTACACCTTC,CATTGNYGYTF
TRBD1,.,TRBV6-5,TRBJ1-2,14,TGTGCCAGTACACCGGGACAGGGGCGGAGTGGCTACACCTTC,CASTPGQGRSGYTF
.,.,TRBV7-2,TRBJ1-2,14,TGTGCCAGCAGCGGGTTCGTGGGTCCTAGCGGCTACACCTTC,CASSGFVGPSGYTF
.,.,TRBV6-1,TRBJ2-3,16,TGTGCCAGCAGTGAAGTGGGCACCCGAACCACAGATACGCAGTATTTT,CASSEVGTRTTDTQYF